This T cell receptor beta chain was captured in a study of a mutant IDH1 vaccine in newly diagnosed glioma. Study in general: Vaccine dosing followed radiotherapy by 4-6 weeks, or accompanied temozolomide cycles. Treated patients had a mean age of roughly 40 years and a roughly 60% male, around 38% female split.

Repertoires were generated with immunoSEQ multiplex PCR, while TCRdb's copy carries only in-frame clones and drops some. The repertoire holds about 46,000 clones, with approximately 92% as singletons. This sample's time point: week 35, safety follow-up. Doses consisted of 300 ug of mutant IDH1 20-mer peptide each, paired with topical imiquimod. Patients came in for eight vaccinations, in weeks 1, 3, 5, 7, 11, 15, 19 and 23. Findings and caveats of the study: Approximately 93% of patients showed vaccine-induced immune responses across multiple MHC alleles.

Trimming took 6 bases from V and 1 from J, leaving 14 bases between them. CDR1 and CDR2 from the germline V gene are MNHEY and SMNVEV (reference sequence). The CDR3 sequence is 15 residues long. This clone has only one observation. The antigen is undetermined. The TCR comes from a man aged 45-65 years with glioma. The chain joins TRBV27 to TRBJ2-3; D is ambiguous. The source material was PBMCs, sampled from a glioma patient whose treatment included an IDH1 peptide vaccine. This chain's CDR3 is CASRSFGGRTDTQYF. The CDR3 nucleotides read TGTGCCAGCAGATCCTTCGGCGGCCGCACAGATACGCAGTATTTT.